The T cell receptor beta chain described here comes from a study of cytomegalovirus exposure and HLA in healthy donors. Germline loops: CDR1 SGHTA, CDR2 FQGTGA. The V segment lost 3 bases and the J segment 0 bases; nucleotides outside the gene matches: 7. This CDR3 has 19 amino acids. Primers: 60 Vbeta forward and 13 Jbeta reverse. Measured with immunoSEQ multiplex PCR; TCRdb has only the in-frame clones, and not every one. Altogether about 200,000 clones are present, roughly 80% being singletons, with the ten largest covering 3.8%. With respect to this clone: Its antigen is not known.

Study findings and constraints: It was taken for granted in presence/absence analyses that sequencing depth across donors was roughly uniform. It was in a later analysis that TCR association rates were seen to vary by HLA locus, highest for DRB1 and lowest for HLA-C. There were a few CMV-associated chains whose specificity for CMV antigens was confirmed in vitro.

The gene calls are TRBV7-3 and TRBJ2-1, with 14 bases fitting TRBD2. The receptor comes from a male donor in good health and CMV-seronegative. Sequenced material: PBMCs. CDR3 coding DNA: TGTGCCAGCAGCTTGACTAGCGGGAGGGCTTCGAGCTCCTACAATGAGCAGTTCTTC. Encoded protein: CASSLTSGRASSSYNEQFF.